This is a list of T cell receptor beta chains from one sample in a study of blood T cell repertoires in COVID-19. This table comes from immunoSEQ multiplex PCR, and its TCRdb copy is limited to in-frame clones, with some not included. The repertoire holds about 200,000 clones, with around 85% as singletons. The specimen was peripheral blood. Receptors were obtained from a man between 60 and 70 years old with COVID-19, enrolled during active disease. Both conserved end residues are part of each CDR3. The D gene is left open where the match is weak. The size field is filled for only some rows; it gives once, few, many or a size class.

v_call	clone_size	j_call	d_call	cdr3_nt	cdr3_aa
TRBV7-6	-	TRBJ2-5	TRBD1	TGTGCCAGCAGCTTCCTACCGGGACAGGGACCTCTCCAAGAGACCCAGTACTTC	CASSFLPGQGPLQETQYF
TRBV10-2	once	TRBJ2-3	TRBD1	TGCGCCAGCAGTGAGGGACAGGGCACAGATACGCAGTATTTT	CASSEGQGTDTQYF
TRBV3-1/TRBV3-2	-	TRBJ2-1	-	TGTGCCAGCAGCCAGCTAGCACGCTCTGAGCAGTTCTTC	CASSQLARSEQFF
TRBV15	-	TRBJ1-5	-	TGTGCCACCAGCAGAGATGTCCTAGGCAATCAGCCCCAGCATTTT	CATSRDVLGNQPQHF
TRBV6-5	few	TRBJ1-4	TRBD1	TGTGCCAGCAAAACAGGGGGTAGAGAAAAACTGTTTTTT	CASKTGGREKLFF
TRBV3-1/TRBV3-2	-	TRBJ2-2	TRBD1	TGTGCCAGCAGCCTACAGGGGGCCGGCACCGGGGAGCTGTTTTTT	CASSLQGAGTGELFF
TRBV9	-	TRBJ2-3	-	TGTGCCAGCGCCCCAGAGGTTGGCCGAACAGATACGCAGTATTTT	CASAPEVGRTDTQYF
TRBV7-8	-	TRBJ2-1	TRBD2	TGTGCCAGCAGCCCTGGGCTAGCGGGCCAGAATGAGCAGTTCTTC	CASSPGLAGQNEQFF
TRBV11-3	-	TRBJ2-2	-	TGTGCCAGCAGCTCCGGGACTGCAGAGAACACCGGGGAGCTGTTTTTT	CASSSGTAENTGELFF
TRBV18	-	TRBJ1-2	-	TGTGCCAGCTCACCAGGGCCGATCTATGGCTACACCTTC	CASSPGPIYGYTF
TRBV28	few	TRBJ1-1	TRBD1	TGTGCCAGCAGATCCACCGGGACAGGGACTGAAGCTTTCTTT	CASRSTGTGTEAFF
TRBV14	few	TRBJ2-7	-	TGTGCCAGCAGCCCGGCGGCGTGGAGGCAGTACTTC	CASSPAAWRQYF
TRBV18	-	TRBJ1-1	TRBD1	TGTGCCAGCTCACCAGGGACAGTTAACACTGAAGCTTTCTTT	CASSPGTVNTEAFF
TRBV5-6	-	TRBJ1-2	TRBD1	TGTGCCAGCAGTTCGACAGGGAGGTATGGCTACACCTTC	CASSSTGRYGYTF
TRBV4-1	-	TRBJ1-1	-	TGCGCCAGCAGCCAAGGACGGGGGACGAACACTGAAGCTTTCTTT	CASSQGRGTNTEAFF
TRBV30	-	TRBJ2-2	-	TGTGCCTCGGACTCCACTAATACCGGGGAGCTGTTTTTT	CASDSTNTGELFF
TRBV11-3	-	TRBJ2-2	-	TGTGCCAGCAGCCCCTCCTTCGGGAACGCCGGGGAGCTGTTTTTT	CASSPSFGNAGELFF
TRBV2	-	TRBJ1-2	TRBD1	TGTGCCAGCATGTTGGACAGGGAAGGGGGCTACACCTTC	CASMLDREGGYTF
TRBV27	few	TRBJ1-6	TRBD1	TGTGCCAGCAGTTTGCCCCCCGGGACAGGGGGCGCGAATTCACCCCTCCACTTT	CASSLPPGTGGANSPLHF
TRBV5-1	-	TRBJ2-1	-	TGCGCCAGCAGCTCCCTCACTAGGGGGAATGAGCAGTTCTTC	CASSSLTRGNEQFF
TRBV6-2/TRBV6-3	-	TRBJ2-7	-	TGTGCCAGCAGTTACTCGGCAGGGCGGCGCGAGCAGTACTTC	CASSYSAGRREQYF
TRBV7-8	-	TRBJ1-5	TRBD1	TGTGCCAGCAGCTTAGGTCTATGGGACAGTTTCAATCAGCCCCAGCATTTT	CASSLGLWDSFNQPQHF
TRBV15	-	TRBJ1-5	-	TGTGCCACCAGCATATCCGACAGTAGCAATCAGCCCCAGCATTTT	CATSISDSSNQPQHF
TRBV6-5	few	TRBJ1-1	-	TGTGCCAGCAAAAGGGGTAGGGCGGGAGGTGAAGCTTTCTTT	CASKRGRAGGEAFF
TRBV7-2	-	TRBJ2-1	-	TGTGCCAGCAGCCCTCCCCGAGGGTCCAATGAGCAGTTCTTC	CASSPPRGSNEQFF
TRBV10-3	-	TRBJ2-7	TRBD1	TGTGCCATCAGTGAGCCGGGACAGGGGGCTTCCTACGAGCAGTACTTC	CAISEPGQGASYEQYF
TRBV18	once	TRBJ2-5	TRBD1	TGTGCCAGCTCACTGAACCGACAGGGGTACCAAGAGACCCAGTACTTC	CASSLNRQGYQETQYF
TRBV10-3	-	TRBJ1-1	-	TGTGCCATCAGTGAGAGCAGGGGAGAAGCTTTCTTT	CAISESRGEAFF
TRBV28	-	TRBJ2-1	-	TGTGCCAGCAGCGTTTACAATGAGCAGTTCTTC	CASSVYNEQFF
TRBV18	-	TRBJ1-6	TRBD1	TGTGCCAGCTCACCCCCGGGACAGGGCCCCGGCGGGTCACCCCTCCACTTT	CASSPPGQGPGGSPLHF
TRBV6-2/TRBV6-3	-	TRBJ1-5	-	TGTGCCAGCAGCCCGGGGGGAGGGAGCAATCAGCCCCAGCATTTT	CASSPGGGSNQPQHF
TRBV27	-	TRBJ1-1	-	TGTGCCAGCAGTTACTCACTTGGGAACACTGAAGCTTTCTTT	CASSYSLGNTEAFF
TRBV7-6	-	TRBJ2-5	TRBD2	TGTGCCAGCAGCCCTGGAGTGGGACTAGCGGGAGGGAAAGAGACCCAGTACTTC	CASSPGVGLAGGKETQYF
TRBV7-2	-	TRBJ1-3	-	TGTGCCAGCAGCGCGTACGTTCACACCATATATTTT	CASSAYVHTIYF
TRBV2	-	TRBJ1-6	TRBD1	TGTGCCAGCTCCTTAGACAGGGGAAGATCACCCCTCCACTTT	CASSLDRGRSPLHF
TRBV5-1	-	TRBJ1-6	TRBD1	TGCGCCAGCAGCTTGGGACAGGGATTTAATTCACCCCTCCACTTT	CASSLGQGFNSPLHF
TRBV27	-	TRBJ2-2	TRBD2	TGTGCCAGCAGCCTCAGGAGCGGGAGGGATACCGGGGAGCTGTTTTTT	CASSLRSGRDTGELFF